A single sample is the source of the 22 T cell receptor beta chains below, sequenced in a study of cytomegalovirus exposure and HLA in healthy donors (dated by TCRdb to 2017 to 2019). The library was prepared using the immunoSEQ multiplex PCR assay. For the multiplex PCR, a mixture combining 60 forward primers for TCR Vbeta segments and 13 reverse primers for TCR Jbeta segments was used. Held by TCRdb, this immuneACCESS table contains in-frame sequences only and omits some clones. Under half of the omission traces to an unresolved V gene where checked; the cause of the rest is unknown. A total of some 90,000 clones appear in this sample, about 81% of them only once. Roughly 1.4% of the sample comes from the top ten. Input material: PBMCs. The receptors were gathered from a man aged 35-49 years in good health and CMV-seronegative.

The V gene is TRBV5-5, the J gene TRBJ1-2, with TRBD1 identical over 9 bases. V lost 3 bases to trimming and J lost 7 bases; unmatched junction nucleotides: 10. The CDR3 loop spans 15 amino acids. From germline, CDR1 is SGHKS and CDR2 YYEKEE (reference sequence). The CDR3 loop reads CASSSTGGTPGGYTF. CDR3 coding DNA: TGTGCCAGCAGCTCGACAGGGGGGACCCCTGGTGGCTACACCTTC.

The chain joins TRBV7-9 to TRBJ1-1; weak D call: TRBD1 (6 bases). Germline assignment: CDR1 SEHNR and CDR2 FQNEAQ (reference sequence). V was cut by 4 bases and J by 1 base, with 10 bases left in between. The CDR3 is 14 residues long. CDR3 nucleotide sequence: TGTGCCAGCAGCTCACAGGGTGAGAACACTGAAGCTTTCTTT. Residues: CASSSQGENTEAFF.

This chain links TRBV18 with TRBJ2-7; D remains unclear. V was pared by 3 bases and J by 0 bases, with 15 bases between. CDR1 is KGHSH, CDR2 LQKENI, per germline. CDR3 length: 16 residues. CDR3: CASSPRGSSASYEQYF. CDR3 bases: TGTGCCAGCTCACCGAGAGGATCCTCCGCCTCCTACGAGCAGTACTTC.

With regard to this clone: One end of the junction is discordant with germline, which a read error may explain. Other nucleotide sequences in the sample specify the same CDR3. The chain joins TRBV5-6 to TRBJ2-5; 7 nucleotides agree with TRBD1. The CDR3 sequence is 14 residues long. Germline CDR1 reads SGHDT; CDR2 reads YYEEEE. The CDR3 reads CASSTGQSQETQYF. CDR3 bases: TGTGCCAGCAGCACGGGACAGTCCCAAGAGACTCAGTACTTC.

The CDR3 DNA is TGCAGTGCTAGGGGGGGGTTTGGCTACACCTTC. Translating it yields CSARGGFGYTF. V gene TRBV20-1 combines with J gene TRBJ1-2, with D possibly being TRBD1 (5 bases). The CDR3 has 11 amino acids. V was cut by 3 bases and J by 7 bases, with 9 bases left in between. Germline CDR1 is DFQATT and CDR2 is SNEGSKA (reference sequence).

This chain uses TRBV7-3 with TRBJ2-2, with D tentatively TRBD2 (5 bases). Per the germline V gene, CDR1 is SGHTA and CDR2 is FQGTGA. The V gene lost 5 bases and the J gene lost 5 bases, with 9 bases spanning the gap. The length of the CDR3 is 13 residues. In DNA form, the CDR3 reads TGTGCCAGCAGCCCCGAGGGAACCGGGGAGCTGTTTTTT. It encodes CASSPEGTGELFF.

The CDR3 nucleotides read TGCGCCAGCAGTGCGAGACAGACAACCTACGAGCAGTACTTC. It specifies CASSARQTTYEQYF. The genes are TRBV10-2 and TRBJ2-7; tentatively, D is TRBD1 (5 bases). V was shortened by 4 bases and J by 2 bases, with 12 bases between the two germline ends. This CDR3 region has 14 residues. The germline V gene encodes CDR1 WSHSY and CDR2 SAAADI.

CDR3 nucleotide sequence: TGTGCCAGCAGTTTGGCAAATGAGCAGTTCTTC. Encoded protein: CASSLANEQFF. V is TRBV27 and J is TRBJ2-1; D gene uncertain. In germline, CDR1 is MNHEY, CDR2 SMNVEV (reference sequence). V shed 3 bases and J shed 7 bases, with 4 bases lying between them. The CDR3 is 11 residues long.

This clone was seen a handful of times. This chain joins TRBV5-6 and TRBJ2-1; D is ambiguous. The CDR3 has 15 residues. CDR1 and CDR2 (germline): SGHDT, YYEEEE. Trimming took off 4 bases at V and 5 bases at J, with 16 bases between the two ends. CDR3 sequence reads: CASSPRRLFDNEQFF. As DNA, the CDR3 is TGTGCCAGCAGCCCGCGGCGTCTGTTTGACAATGAGCAGTTCTTC.

V and J are TRBV25-1 and TRBJ1-2; D not certain. Looked up from germline, CDR1 is MGHDK and CDR2 is SYGVNS. The CDR3 is 13 amino acids. Trimming took off 3 bases at V and 3 bases at J, with 8 bases between the two ends. The CDR3 here is CASSDSTYYGYTF. DNA of the CDR3: TGTGCCAGCAGTGATTCGACTTACTATGGCTACACCTTC.

V is TRBV5-6 and J is TRBJ1-2; D remains unclear. CDR1 is SGHDT and CDR2 is YYEEEE in the germline V gene. The CDR3 consists of 13 residues. V was trimmed by 1 base and J by 7 bases, leaving 11 bases between them. The CDR3 sequence is CASSLSGPGGYTF. The CDR3 DNA reads as TGTGCCAGCAGCTTGTCAGGCCCCGGTGGCTACACCTTC.

The CDR3 sequence is CATSRDEGSNQPQHF. CDR3 DNA sequence: TGTGCCACCAGCAGAGATGAGGGTAGCAATCAGCCCCAGCATTTT. V is TRBV15 and J is TRBJ1-5; D not resolved. This CDR3 has 15 residues. V was cut by 0 bases and J by 0 bases, with 6 bases left in between. Germline lookup yields CDR1 LNHNV and CDR2 YYDKDF (reference sequence).

The chain combines TRBV5-1 with TRBJ1-6; D ambiguous. V was pared by 4 bases and J by 0 bases, with 14 bases between. The CDR3 extends over 17 amino acids. Germline V lookup: CDR1 SGHRS, CDR2 YFSETQ. The chain's CDR3 is CASSEGRASSYNSPLHF. The CDR3 bases are TGCGCCAGCAGCGAGGGTAGGGCGAGCTCCTATAATTCACCCCTCCACTTT.

This chain joins TRBV19 and TRBJ2-7; D unresolved. Per the germline V gene, CDR1 is LNHDA and CDR2 is SQIVND (reference sequence). The CDR3 sequence is 13 residues long. Trimming shortened V by 6 bases and J by 1 base, and 10 bases separated the two germline ends. The CDR3 DNA is TGTGCCAGTAGAAAAAGGAGTTCCTACGAGCAGTACTTC. It is translated as CASRKRSSYEQYF.

The rearrangement links TRBV5-1 to TRBJ1-1; 8 bases agree with TRBD1. Germline assignment: CDR1 SGHRS and CDR2 YFSETQ. The CDR3 runs to 14 residues. V lost 1 base and J lost 7; bases outside the gene matches: 6. The CDR3 sequence is CASSLRGQGSEAFF. DNA for the CDR3: TGCGCCAGCAGCTTGAGAGGACAGGGTAGTGAAGCTTTCTTT.

This clone has just one count. This rearrangement joins TRBV7-6 to TRBJ2-1; the match to TRBD2 covers 7 bases. CDR1 is SGHVS, CDR2 FNYEAQ, per germline. The CDR3 is 15 amino acids. With V trimmed by 1 base and J by 7 bases, 7 bases remained unmatched. CDR3 bases: TGTGCCAGCAGCTTAGGGACTAGAGGTTTGAATGAGCAGTTCTTC. Protein product: CASSLGTRGLNEQFF.

The V call is TRBV5-5, the J call TRBJ1-5; 7 nucleotides line up with TRBD1. In germline, CDR1 is SGHKS, CDR2 YYEKEE (reference sequence). The V and J ends lost 4 bases and 4 bases, in that order; junction bases with no gene match: 8. The CDR3 runs to 15 residues. The CDR3 is CASSTSGTENQPQHF. DNA for the CDR3: TGTGCCAGCAGCACCTCCGGGACAGAGAATCAGCCCCAGCATTTT.

This chain uses TRBV5-1 with TRBJ1-6; D perhaps matches TRBD1 (6 bases). CDR3 length: 15 amino acids. The V end lost 3 bases, the J end lost 3 bases, and 10 bases lay between the germline ends. Germline V gene lookup returns CDR1 SGHRS and CDR2 YFSETQ. Here the CDR3 reads CASSSQGIYNSPLHF. The CDR3 nucleotides are TGCGCCAGCAGCTCTCAGGGGATCTATAATTCACCCCTCCACTTT.

The chain links TRBV5-8 to TRBJ2-7; D ambiguous. The germline CDR1 and CDR2 sequences are SGHTS and YDEGEE. The ends were cut back, 2 bases at V and 6 bases at J, with 3 bases in the middle. This CDR3 has 10 residues. The CDR3 DNA reads as TGTGCCAGCAGCTTCCTCGAGCAGTACTTC. Protein sequence: CASSFLEQYF. Filled out from reference TRBV5-8 and TRBJ2-7, the complete variable domain reads EAGVTQSPTHLIKTRGQQATLRCSPISGHTSVYWYQQALGLGLQFLLWYDEGEERNRGNFPPRFSGRQFPNYSSELNVNALELEDSALYLCASSFLEQYFGPGTRLTVT.

This clone was detected only a few times. V and J are TRBV21-1 and TRBJ1-1; the table's D call of TRBD1 was not tested on the DNA. TRBV21-1 is annotated as a pseudogene. CDR3 length: 17 amino acids. The CDR3: CASSKAEARDMNTEAFF. The CDR3 region has the DNA TGTGCCAGCAGCAAAGCGGAGGCCAGGGACATGAACACTGAAGCTTTCTTT.

This sequence joins TRBV27 and TRBJ1-2, with TRBD1 as a possible D gene (6 bases). CDR1 and CDR2 from the germline V gene are MNHEY and SMNVEV (reference sequence). This CDR3 has 15 residues. Trimming pared 6 bases from V and 4 bases from J, leaving 18 bases between. The CDR3 loop is CASRLNTDRSYGYTF. The CDR3 DNA follows: TGTGCCAGCAGGTTAAACACTGACAGGAGCTATGGCTACACCTTC.

The chain carries TRBV6-9 and TRBJ2-2, with 7 bases lining up with TRBD1. Germline CDR1 MNHGY, CDR2 SVAAGI. Losses at the gene ends were 3 bases for V and 2 bases for J; bases not matched to a gene: 12. The CDR3 is 18 amino acids. In nucleotides, the CDR3 is TGTGCCAGCAGTTACCCCGCCCCACAGGGGAAAAACACCGGGGAGCTGTTTTTT. Translated: CASSYPAPQGKNTGELFF.